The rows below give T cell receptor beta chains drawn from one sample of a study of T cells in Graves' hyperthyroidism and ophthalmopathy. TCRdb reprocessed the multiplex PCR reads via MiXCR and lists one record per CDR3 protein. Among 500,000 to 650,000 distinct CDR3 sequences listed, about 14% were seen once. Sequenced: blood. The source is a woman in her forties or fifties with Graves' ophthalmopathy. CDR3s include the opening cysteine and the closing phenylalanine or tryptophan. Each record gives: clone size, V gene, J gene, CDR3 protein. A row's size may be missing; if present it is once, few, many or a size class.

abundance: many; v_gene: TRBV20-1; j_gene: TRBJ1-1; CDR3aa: CSAKLPGNTEAFF
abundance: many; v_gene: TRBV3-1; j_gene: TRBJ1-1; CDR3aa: CASSQSTEAFF
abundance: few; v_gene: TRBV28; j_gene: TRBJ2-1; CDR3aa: CASSLQGGRHNEQFF
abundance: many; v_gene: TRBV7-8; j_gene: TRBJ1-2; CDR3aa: CASSLGQGLGYTF
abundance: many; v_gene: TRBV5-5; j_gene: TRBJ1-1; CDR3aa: CASSWTGGGTEAFF
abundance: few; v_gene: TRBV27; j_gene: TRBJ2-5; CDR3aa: CASSSQRGGGETQYF
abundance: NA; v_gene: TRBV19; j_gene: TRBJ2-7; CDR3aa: CASSIDGPPAAGGGNEQYF
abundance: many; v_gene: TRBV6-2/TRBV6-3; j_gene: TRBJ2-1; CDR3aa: CASMDREGSYNEQFF
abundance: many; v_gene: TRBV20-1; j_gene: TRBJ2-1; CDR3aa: CSAQDLTGFNEQFF
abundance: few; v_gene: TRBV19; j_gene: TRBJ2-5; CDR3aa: CASTPGLTGEETQYF
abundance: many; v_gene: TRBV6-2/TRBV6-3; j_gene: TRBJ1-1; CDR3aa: CASSEQGNEAFF
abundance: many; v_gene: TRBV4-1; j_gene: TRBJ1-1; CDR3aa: CASSQESVNTEAFF
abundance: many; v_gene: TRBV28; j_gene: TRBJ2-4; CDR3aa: CASSLTGTGVEYF
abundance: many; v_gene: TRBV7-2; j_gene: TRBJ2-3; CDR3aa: CASSPRTSGRTDTQYF
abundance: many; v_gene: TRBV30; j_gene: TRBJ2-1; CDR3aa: CAWSDIYNEQFF
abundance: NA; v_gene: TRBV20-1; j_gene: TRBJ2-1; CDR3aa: CSARGHPYNEQFF
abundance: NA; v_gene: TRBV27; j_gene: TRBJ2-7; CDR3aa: CASKGGPSSYEQYF
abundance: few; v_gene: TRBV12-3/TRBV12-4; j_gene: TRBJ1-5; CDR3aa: CASSHSRGGNQPQHF
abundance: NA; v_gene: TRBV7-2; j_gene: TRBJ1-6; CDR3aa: CASSQDTGTGFSPLHF
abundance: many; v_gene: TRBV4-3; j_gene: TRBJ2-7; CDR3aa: CASSQELGTGAVTYEQYF
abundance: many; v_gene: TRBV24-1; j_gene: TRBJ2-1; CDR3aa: CATSDSGLAGVSNEQFF
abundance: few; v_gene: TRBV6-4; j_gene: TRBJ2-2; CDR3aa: CASSRVSTGELFF
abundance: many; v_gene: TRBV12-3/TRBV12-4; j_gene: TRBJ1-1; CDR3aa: CASSASGRTEAFF
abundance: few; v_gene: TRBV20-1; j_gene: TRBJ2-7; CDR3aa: CSASSSGSPGEQYF